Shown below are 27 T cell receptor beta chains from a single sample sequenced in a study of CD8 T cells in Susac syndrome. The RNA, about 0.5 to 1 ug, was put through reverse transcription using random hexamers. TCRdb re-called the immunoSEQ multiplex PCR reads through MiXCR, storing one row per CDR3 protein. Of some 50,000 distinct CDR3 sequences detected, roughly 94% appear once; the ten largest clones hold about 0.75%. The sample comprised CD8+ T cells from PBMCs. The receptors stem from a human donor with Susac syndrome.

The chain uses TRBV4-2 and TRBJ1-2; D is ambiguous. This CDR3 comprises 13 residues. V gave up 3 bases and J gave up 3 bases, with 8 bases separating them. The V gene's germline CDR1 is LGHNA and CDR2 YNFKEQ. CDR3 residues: CASSHLGDYGYTF. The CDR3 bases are TGTGCCAGCAGCCACCTCGGGGACTATGGCTACACCTTC.

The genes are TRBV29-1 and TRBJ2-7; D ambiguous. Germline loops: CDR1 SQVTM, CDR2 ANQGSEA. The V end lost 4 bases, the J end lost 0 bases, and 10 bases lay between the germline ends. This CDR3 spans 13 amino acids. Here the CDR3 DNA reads TGCAGCGTTGCTCGGCTGCTCTCCTACGAGCAGTACTTC. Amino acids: CSVARLLSYEQYF.

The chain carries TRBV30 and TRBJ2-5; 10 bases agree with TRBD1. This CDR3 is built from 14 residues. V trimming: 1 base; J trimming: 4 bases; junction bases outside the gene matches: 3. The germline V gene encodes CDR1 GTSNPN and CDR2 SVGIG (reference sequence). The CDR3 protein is CAWSGGTGAETQYF. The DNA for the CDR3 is TGTGCCTGGAGTGGGGGGACAGGGGCAGAGACCCAGTACTTC. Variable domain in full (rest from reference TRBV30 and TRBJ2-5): SQTIHQWPATLVQPVGSPLSLECTVEGTSNPNLYWYRQAAGRGLQLLFYSVGIGQISSEVPQNLSASRPQDRQFILSSKKLLLSDSGFYLCAWSGGTGAETQYFGPGTRLLVL.

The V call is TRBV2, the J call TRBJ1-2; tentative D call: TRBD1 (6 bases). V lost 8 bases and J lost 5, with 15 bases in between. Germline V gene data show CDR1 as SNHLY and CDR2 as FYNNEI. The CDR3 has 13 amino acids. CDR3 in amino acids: CASQGRIEYGYTF. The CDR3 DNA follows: TGTGCCAGCCAGGGGAGGATAGAATATGGCTACACCTTC.

Here the CDR3 DNA reads TGTGCCAGCAGCGTAGAAGGAGGACTAACTAGCGATGAGCAGTTCTTC. This sequence encodes CASSVEGGLTSDEQFF. The chain links TRBV9 to TRBJ2-1, with 7 bases matching TRBD2. The trim removed 0 bases at V and 8 bases at J, leaving 11 bases unmatched. Per germline, CDR1 SGDLS and CDR2 YYNGEE. The CDR3 runs 16 residues.

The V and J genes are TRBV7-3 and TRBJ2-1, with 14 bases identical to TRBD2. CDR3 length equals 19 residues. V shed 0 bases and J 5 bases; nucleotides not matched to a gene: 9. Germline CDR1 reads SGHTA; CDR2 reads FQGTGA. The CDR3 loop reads CASSLTQTSGGGYHNEQFF. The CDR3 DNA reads TGTGCCAGCAGCTTAACGCAGACTAGCGGGGGGGGGTACCACAATGAGCAGTTCTTC.

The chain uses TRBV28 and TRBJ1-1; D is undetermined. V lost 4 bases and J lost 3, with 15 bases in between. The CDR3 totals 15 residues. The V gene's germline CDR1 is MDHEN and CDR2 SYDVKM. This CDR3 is CASSWTGRADTEAFF. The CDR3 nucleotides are TGTGCCAGCAGTTGGACCGGACGAGCAGACACTGAAGCTTTCTTT.

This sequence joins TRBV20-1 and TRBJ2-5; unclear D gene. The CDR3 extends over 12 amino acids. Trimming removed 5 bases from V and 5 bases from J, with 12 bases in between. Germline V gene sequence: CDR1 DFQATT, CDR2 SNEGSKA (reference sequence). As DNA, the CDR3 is TGCAGTGCTTCGGGCCTTAAGGAGACCCAGTACTTC. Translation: CSASGLKETQYF.

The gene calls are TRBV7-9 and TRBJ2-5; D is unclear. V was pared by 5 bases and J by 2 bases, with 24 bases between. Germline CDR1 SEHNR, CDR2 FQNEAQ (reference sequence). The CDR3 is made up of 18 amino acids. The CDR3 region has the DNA TGTGCCAGCAGCCCAAACGCGGCAGCAGAACATCGGCAAGAGACCCAGTACTTC. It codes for CASSPNAAAEHRQETQYF.

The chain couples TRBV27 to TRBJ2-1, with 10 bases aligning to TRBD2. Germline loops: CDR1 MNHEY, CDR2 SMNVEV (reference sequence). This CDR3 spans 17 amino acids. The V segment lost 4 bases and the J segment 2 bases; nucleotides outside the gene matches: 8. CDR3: CASSSPTSGAAYNEQFF. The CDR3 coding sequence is TGTGCCAGCAGTTCGCCTACTAGCGGGGCGGCCTACAATGAGCAGTTCTTC.

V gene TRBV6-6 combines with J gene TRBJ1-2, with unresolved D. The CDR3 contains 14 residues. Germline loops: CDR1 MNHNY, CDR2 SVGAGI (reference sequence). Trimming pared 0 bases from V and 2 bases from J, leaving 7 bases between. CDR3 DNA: TGTGCCAGCAGTTACTCGAGCACAAACTATGGCTACACCTTC. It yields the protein CASSYSSTNYGYTF.

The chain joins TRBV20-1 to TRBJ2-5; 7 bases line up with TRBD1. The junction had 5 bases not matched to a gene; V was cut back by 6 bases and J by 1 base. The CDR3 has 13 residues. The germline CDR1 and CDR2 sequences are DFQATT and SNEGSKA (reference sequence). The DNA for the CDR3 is TGCAGTGCCCAAACAGGGGCCCAAGAGACCCAGTACTTC. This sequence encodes CSAQTGAQETQYF.

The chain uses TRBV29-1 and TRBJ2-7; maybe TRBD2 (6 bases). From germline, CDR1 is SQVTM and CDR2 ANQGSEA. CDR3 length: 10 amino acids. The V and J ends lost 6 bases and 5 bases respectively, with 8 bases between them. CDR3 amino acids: CSVGGDEQYF. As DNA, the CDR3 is TGCAGCGTCGGGGGTGACGAGCAGTACTTC.

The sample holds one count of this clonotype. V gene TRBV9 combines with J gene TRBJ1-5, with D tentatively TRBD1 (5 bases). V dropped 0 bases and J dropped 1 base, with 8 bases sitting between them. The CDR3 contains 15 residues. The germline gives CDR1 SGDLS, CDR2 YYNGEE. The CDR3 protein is CASSVDGGSNQPQHF. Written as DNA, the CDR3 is TGTGCCAGCAGCGTAGATGGGGGGAGCAATCAGCCCCAGCATTTT.

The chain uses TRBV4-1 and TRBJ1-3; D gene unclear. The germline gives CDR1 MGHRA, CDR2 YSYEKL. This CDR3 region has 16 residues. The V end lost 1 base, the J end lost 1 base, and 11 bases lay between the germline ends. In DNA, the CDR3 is TGCGCCAGCAGCCAAGTGGCGTCCAGGTCTGGAAACACCATATATTTT. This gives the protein CASSQVASRSGNTIYF.

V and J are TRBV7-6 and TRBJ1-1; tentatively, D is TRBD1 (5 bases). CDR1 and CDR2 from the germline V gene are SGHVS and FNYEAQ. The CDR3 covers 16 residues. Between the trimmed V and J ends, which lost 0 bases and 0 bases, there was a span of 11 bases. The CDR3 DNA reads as TGTGCCAGCAGCTTAGCGCAGGGTCAGATGAACACTGAAGCTTTCTTT. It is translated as CASSLAQGQMNTEAFF.

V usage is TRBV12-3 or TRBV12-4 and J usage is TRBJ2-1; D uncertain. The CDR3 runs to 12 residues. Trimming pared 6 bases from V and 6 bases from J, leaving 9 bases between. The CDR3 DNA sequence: TGTGCCAGCAGCTTTAAGGGCAATGAGCAGTTCTTC. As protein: CASSFKGNEQFF.

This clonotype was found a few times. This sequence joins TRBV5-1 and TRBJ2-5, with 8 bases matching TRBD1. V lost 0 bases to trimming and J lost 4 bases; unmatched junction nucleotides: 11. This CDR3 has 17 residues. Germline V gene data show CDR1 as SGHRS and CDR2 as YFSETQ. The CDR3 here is CASSLAFFDRGGETQYF. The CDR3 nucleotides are TGCGCCAGCAGCTTGGCGTTCTTCGACAGGGGCGGAGAGACCCAGTACTTC. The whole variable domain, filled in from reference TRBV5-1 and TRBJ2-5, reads KAGVTQTPRYLIKTRGQQVTLSCSPISGHRSVSWYQQTPGQGLQFLFEYFSETQRNKGNFPGRFSGRQFSNSRSEMNVSTLELGDSALYLCASSLAFFDRGGETQYFGPGTRLLVL.

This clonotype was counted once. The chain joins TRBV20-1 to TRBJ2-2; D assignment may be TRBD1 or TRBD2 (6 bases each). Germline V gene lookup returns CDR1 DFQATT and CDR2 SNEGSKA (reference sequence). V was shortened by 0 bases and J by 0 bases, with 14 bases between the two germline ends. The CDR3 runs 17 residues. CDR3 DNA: TGCAGTGCTAGAGATCAACGGGGGCCCCCGAACACCGGGGAGCTGTTTTTT. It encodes CSARDQRGPPNTGELFF.

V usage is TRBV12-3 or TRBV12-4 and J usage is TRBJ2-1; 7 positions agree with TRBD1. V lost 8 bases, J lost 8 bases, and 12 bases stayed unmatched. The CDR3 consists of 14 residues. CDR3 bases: TGTGCCAGCTCCCGCGCCCAAGGGGGCCATGAGCAGTTCTTC. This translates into CASSRAQGGHEQFF.

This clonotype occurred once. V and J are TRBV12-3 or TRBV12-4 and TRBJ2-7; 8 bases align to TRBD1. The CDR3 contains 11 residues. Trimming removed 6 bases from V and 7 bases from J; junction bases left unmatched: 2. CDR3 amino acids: CASRTGDEQYF. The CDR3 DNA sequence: TGTGCCAGCAGGACAGGGGATGAGCAGTACTTC.

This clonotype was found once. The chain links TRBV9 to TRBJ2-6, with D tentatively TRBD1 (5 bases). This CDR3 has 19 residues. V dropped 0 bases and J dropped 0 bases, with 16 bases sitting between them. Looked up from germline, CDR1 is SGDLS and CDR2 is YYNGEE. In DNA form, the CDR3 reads TGTGCCAGCAGCGTAGCTAAGGGGTTTAATCCCTCTGGGGCCAACGTCCTGACTTTC. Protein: CASSVAKGFNPSGANVLTF.

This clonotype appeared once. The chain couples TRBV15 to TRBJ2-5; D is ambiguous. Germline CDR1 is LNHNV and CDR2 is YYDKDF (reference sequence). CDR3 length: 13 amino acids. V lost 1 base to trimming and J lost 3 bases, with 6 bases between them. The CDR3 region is CATSRVREETQYF. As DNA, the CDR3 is TGTGCCACCAGCAGAGTTAGGGAAGAGACCCAGTACTTC.

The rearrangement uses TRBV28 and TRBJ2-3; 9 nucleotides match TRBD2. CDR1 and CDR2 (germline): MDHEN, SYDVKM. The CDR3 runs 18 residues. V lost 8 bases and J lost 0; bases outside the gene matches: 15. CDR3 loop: CASDTPWLAGNSTDTQYF. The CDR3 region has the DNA TGTGCCAGCGATACTCCCTGGCTAGCGGGGAACAGCACAGATACGCAGTATTTT.

The CDR3 DNA sequence: TGCGCCAGCAGCCAATCGGACGGCTTTAACCTTGGCTACACCTTC. This encodes CASSQSDGFNLGYTF. The rearrangement links TRBV4-1 to TRBJ1-2; D is ambiguous. The CDR3 has 15 amino acids. V was shortened by 2 bases and J by 7 bases, with 17 bases between the two germline ends. Germline V lookup: CDR1 MGHRA, CDR2 YSYEKL.

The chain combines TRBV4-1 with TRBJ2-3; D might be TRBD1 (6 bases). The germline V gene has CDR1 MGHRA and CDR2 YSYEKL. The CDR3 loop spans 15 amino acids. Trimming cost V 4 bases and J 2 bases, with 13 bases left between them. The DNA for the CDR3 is TGCGCCAGCAGCCCTTCGACAGGTGCCACAGATACGCAGTATTTT. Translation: CASSPSTGATDTQYF.

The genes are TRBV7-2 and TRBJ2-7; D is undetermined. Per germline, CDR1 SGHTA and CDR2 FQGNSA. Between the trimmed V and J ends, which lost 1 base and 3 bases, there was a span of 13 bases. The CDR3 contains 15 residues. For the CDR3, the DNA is TGTGCCAGCAGCTTAGAGGGCAGGATAGACTACGAGCAGTACTTC. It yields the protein CASSLEGRIDYEQYF.